The present entry profiles one T cell receptor (beta chain) with its context. The data were obtained in a study of T cell responses to AZD1222 COVID-19 vaccine. The CDR3 length is 13 residues. From germline, CDR1 is LNHNV and CDR2 YYDKDF (reference sequence). Trimming took off 0 bases at V and 5 bases at J, with 5 bases between the two ends. TCRdb's copy holds only in-frame clones and misses some; the assay was immunoSEQ multiplex PCR. The data hold under 170,000 clones, with more than 85% observed a single time. The chain couples TRBV15 to TRBJ1-3; D call uncertain. The receptor comes from an adult who received the AZD1222 COVID-19 vaccine. Sequences were derived from peripheral blood, sampled 28 days after the second AZD1222 dose. In DNA, the CDR3 is TGTGCCACCAGCAGAGATCCAAGAAACACCATATATTTT. It encodes CATSRDPRNTIYF.